The clone carrying this T cell receptor (beta chain) was detected ten times or more. The target antigen is unknown. This sample stems from a study of CD8 T cells in ankylosing spondylitis. Study-wide points: Fewer than ten highly homologous variants made up a TCR beta motif, and this motif appeared characteristic of ankylosing spondylitis blood.

The CDR3 has 14 residues. The junction had 9 bases not matched to a gene; V was cut back by 4 bases and J by 4 bases. Germline lookup yields CDR1 DFQATT and CDR2 SNEGSKA (reference sequence). MiXCR was run by TCRdb on the 5' RACE reads, yielding one entry per CDR3 protein. Here the sample spans about 800,000 distinct CDR3 sequences, roughly 10% being singletons. This receptor was taken from a male donor with ankylosing spondylitis. The specimen was blood, either unsorted or a sorted T cell fraction (not recorded which). This chain connects TRBV20-1 to TRBJ1-2; the match to TRBD1 covers 7 bases. CDR3 nucleotide sequence: TGCAGTGCTACACAGACAGGGCTGGGCTATGGCTACACCTTC. This translates into CSATQTGLGYGYTF.